The 4 T cell receptor beta chains presented below share a single source sample, sequenced in a study of human T cells and chemical hapten exposure. TCRdb independently ran MiXCR on the RACE reads; one entry per CDR3 protein. The sample yields 180,000 or so distinct CDR3 sequences, roughly 14% seen once. Sample time point: patch test 1, 2 weeks after DPC sensitization. Sample treatment: therapeutic diphenylcyclopropenone sensitization with weekly scalp DPC. This specimen was whole blood, taken in connection with sensitization to the hapten diphenylcyclopropenone (DPC). Receptor source: a woman in her 30s with alopecia areata. Some clones in this sample may be carry-over from other donors' samples.

At least ten counts were recorded for this clonotype. V usage is TRBV11-1 and J usage is TRBJ2-1; D gene ambiguous. The germline V and J ends were trimmed by 0 bases and 1 base, with 7 bases remaining between them. Germline lookup yields CDR1 SGHAT and CDR2 FQDESV (reference sequence). There are 15 residues in the CDR3. The CDR3 region is CASSLARLSYNEQFF. CDR3 nucleotide sequence: TGTGCCAGCAGCTTAGCGCGGCTTTCCTACAATGAGCAGTTCTTC.

The chain recombines TRBV7-3 with TRBJ2-1, with 12 bases aligning to TRBD2. The germline gives CDR1 SGHTA, CDR2 FQGTGA. CDR3 length: 17 amino acids. J was trimmed by 10 bases and V by 5 bases; bases with no gene match: 15. CDR3 sequence: CASSPSASGGAYGEQFF. CDR3 bases: TGTGCCAGCAGCCCCTCGGCTAGCGGGGGGGCCTATGGAGAGCAGTTCTTC.

The table lists this clonotype with a few counts. V is TRBV12-3 or TRBV12-4 and J is TRBJ1-2, with D possibly TRBD1 on 5 matching bases. Deletions cut 3 bases from V and 3 bases from J, with 8 bases between. There are 13 residues in the CDR3. This CDR3 reads CASSLEGHYGYTF. The CDR3 coding sequence is TGTGCCAGCAGTTTGGAGGGGCACTATGGCTACACCTTC.

This clonotype showed up many times. J is TRBJ2-4 and V is TRBV28, with D tentatively TRBD2 (6 bases). V was cut by 5 bases and J by 5 bases, with 10 bases left in between. Germline V gene data show CDR1 as MDHEN and CDR2 as SYDVKM. The CDR3 consists of 13 residues. This chain's CDR3 is CASSAGGENIQYF. CDR3 coding DNA: TGTGCCAGCAGTGCCGGGGGAGAAAACATTCAGTACTTC. The full variable domain, with the rest looked up from reference TRBV28 and TRBJ2-4, is DVKVTQSSRYLVKRTGEKVFLECVQDMDHENMFWYRQDPGLGLRLIYFSYDVKMKEKGDIPEGYSVSREKKERFSLILESASTNQTSMYLCASSAGGENIQYFGAGTRLSVL.